The T cell receptor beta chain described here comes from a study of T cell repertoires in cytomegalovirus infection. Study-level background: As its CMV epitopes, the study selected recently identified HLA-C-restricted and well-studied HLA-B-restricted targets. Both CMV infection and a matching HLA type were indicated by public TCR beta signatures.

TCRdb re-called the reads with MiXCR, one entry per CDR3 protein. The sample records approximately 1,000,000 distinct CDR3 sequences, 30% to 40% being singletons. The V gene's germline CDR1 is DFQATT and CDR2 SNEGSKA (reference sequence). This CDR3 comprises 14 residues. Germline trimming cut 5 bases from V and 2 bases from J; bases unmatched to any gene: 9. Points from the study as a whole: Clonotypes of TCR beta that were HLA-C-restricted and CMV-specific dominated the ex vivo response.

Regarding this clonotype: Its specificity is not known.

This specimen consisted of cultured CD8+ T cells from PBMCs, obtained from culture after CMV antigen stimulation. This chain connects TRBV20-1 to TRBJ2-7; 7 nucleotides match TRBD1. This sequence originates from a human donor in good health (CMV status not recorded). Some clones in this sample may be carry-over from other donors' samples. The CDR3 protein is CSALLGTDPYEQYV. The CDR3 DNA follows: TGCAGTGCTCTGCTAGGGACAGATCCCTACGAGCAGTACGTC.